The present TCR beta chain was sequenced within a study of T cells in localized non-small cell lung cancer. Libraries were prepared by immunoSEQ multiplex PCR; TCRdb keeps only in-frame clonotypes and omits some of them. The table shows tens of thousands of clones, with 85% to 90% occurring only once. The V segment lost 2 bases and the J segment 4 bases; nucleotides outside the gene matches: 1. Per the germline V gene, CDR1 is SGHAT and CDR2 is FQNNGV. CDR3 length: 13 residues. A remark on this clone: Its specificity is unknown.

Findings and caveats of the study: Peak T cell clonality was found in uninvolved adjacent lung, exceeding tumor. There were a median roughly 59 of the top 100 tumor clones appearing in adjacent lung.

This chain uses TRBV11-2 with TRBJ1-2, with 7 positions matching TRBD1. The material was peripheral blood, obtained before any cancer treatment. This clonotype was sampled from a man aged 18 to 49 with stage I lung adenocarcinoma. In DNA, the CDR3 is TGTGCCAGCAGCTTAAGGGACAGCTATGGCTACACCTTC. Its protein product is CASSLRDSYGYTF.